This is a list of T cell receptor beta chains from one sample in a study of cytomegalovirus exposure and HLA in healthy donors. Repertoires were generated with immunoSEQ multiplex PCR, while TCRdb's copy carries only in-frame clones and drops some. This table holds about 130,000 clones, around 8.5% found once. Sequencing was done on a sample of PBMCs. Source of these receptors: a man aged 40-50 years in good health and CMV-seronegative. The CDR3 runs from the conserved cysteine through the conserved F or W. D genes are given only for firm matches. Part of the rows lack a size; the others show once, few, many or a class for expanded clones.

D: .; J: TRBJ1-1; V: TRBV28; size: few; CDR3: CASSLGRRLVTEAFF; DNA: TGTGCCAGCAGTTTAGGGAGAAGATTAGTCACTGAAGCTTTCTTT
D: TRBD1; J: TRBJ2-7; V: TRBV6-6; size: .; CDR3: CASSSGQTGVHEQYF; DNA: TGTGCCAGCAGCTCCGGACAGACAGGGGTCCACGAGCAGTACTTC
D: .; J: TRBJ1-6; V: TRBV19; size: few; CDR3: CACEGSDSPLHF; DNA: TGTGCCTGCGAGGGTTCGGATTCACCCCTCCACTTT
D: TRBD2; J: TRBJ2-7; V: TRBV9; size: few; CDR3: CASSPGGSGGIEQYF; DNA: TGTGCCAGCAGCCCAGGAGGTAGCGGGGGAATCGAGCAGTACTTC
D: TRBD1; J: TRBJ2-7; V: TRBV27; size: .; CDR3: CASSRQGPSSYEQYF; DNA: TGTGCCAGCAGTCGACAGGGGCCAAGCTCCTACGAGCAGTACTTC
D: .; J: TRBJ1-2; V: TRBV7-2; size: .; CDR3: CASSLSGGPRYTF; DNA: TGTGCCAGCAGCTTATCGGGGGGTCCCCGCTACACCTTC
D: .; J: TRBJ1-5; V: TRBV10-3; size: few; CDR3: CASQGSLYSNQPQHF; DNA: TGTGCCTCACAGGGAAGCTTGTATAGCAATCAGCCCCAGCATTTT
D: TRBD1; J: TRBJ2-3; V: TRBV7-2; size: few; CDR3: CASGDRDGTDTQYF; DNA: TGTGCCAGCGGGGACAGGGATGGCACAGATACGCAGTATTTT
D: .; J: TRBJ1-2; V: TRBV2; size: .; CDR3: CASSATQTYGYTF; DNA: TGTGCCAGCAGTGCGACACAGACCTATGGCTACACCTTC
D: .; J: TRBJ1-1; V: TRBV6-5; size: few; CDR3: CASSRGVDEAFF; DNA: TGTGCCAGCTCTAGGGGTGTCGATGAAGCTTTCTTT
D: TRBD1; J: TRBJ2-7; V: TRBV7-8; size: .; CDR3: CASSRIGTASYEQYF; DNA: TGTGCCAGCAGCCGCATTGGGACAGCCTCCTACGAGCAGTACTTC
D: .; J: TRBJ2-1; V: TRBV7-9; size: .; CDR3: CASSLFEGVFNEQFF; DNA: TGTGCCAGCAGCTTATTTGAGGGGGTATTCAATGAGCAGTTCTTC
D: .; J: TRBJ2-7; V: TRBV11-1; size: few; CDR3: CASSLASAGYNSYEQYF; DNA: TGTGCCAGCAGCTTAGCGTCGGCAGGGTACAACTCCTACGAGCAGTACTTC
D: .; J: TRBJ2-1; V: TRBV5-1; size: few; CDR3: CASRTARSYNEQFF; DNA: TGCGCCAGCAGAACCGCGCGCTCCTACAATGAGCAGTTCTTC
D: .; J: TRBJ2-2; V: TRBV15; size: .; CDR3: CATSSDRNTGELFF; DNA: TGTGCCACCAGCAGCGACAGGAACACCGGGGAGCTGTTTTTT
D: .; J: TRBJ2-2; V: TRBV11-3; size: few; CDR3: CASSSHFSVTGELFF; DNA: TGTGCCAGCAGCTCCCATTTCTCGGTTACCGGGGAGCTGTTTTTT
D: .; J: TRBJ1-5; V: TRBV11-2; size: few; CDR3: CASSPRGGTNQPQHF; DNA: TGTGCCAGCAGCCCCCGGGGGGGAACCAATCAGCCCCAGCATTTT
D: TRBD1; J: TRBJ1-2; V: TRBV7-9; size: .; CDR3: CASSSPELEGAFEGYTF; DNA: TGTGCCAGCAGCTCCCCTGAATTGGAGGGGGCATTTGAGGGCTACACCTTC
D: .; J: TRBJ2-7; V: TRBV6-1; size: few; CDR3: CASSQKRSYEQYF; DNA: TGTGCCAGTTCACAAAAACGCTCCTACGAGCAGTACTTC
D: .; J: TRBJ1-6; V: TRBV19; size: few; CDR3: CASSSTTGNSPLHF; DNA: TGTGCCAGTAGCTCGACGACGGGGAATTCACCCCTCCACTTT
D: TRBD1; J: TRBJ1-5; V: TRBV27; size: .; CDR3: CASSRRGQGNNQPQHF; DNA: TGTGCCAGCAGTCGCCGGGGACAGGGGAACAATCAGCCCCAGCATTTT
D: TRBD2; J: TRBJ2-1; V: TRBV6-6; size: .; CDR3: CASLGGYREQFF; DNA: TGTGCCAGCCTCGGGGGGTACCGTGAGCAGTTCTTC
D: .; J: TRBJ1-2; V: TRBV7-9; size: .; CDR3: CASSPDSNYGYTF; DNA: TGTGCCAGCAGCCCGGACAGTAACTATGGCTACACCTTC
D: .; J: TRBJ2-1; V: TRBV4-3; size: few; CDR3: CASSRDKAYNEQFF; DNA: TGCGCCAGCAGCCGGGACAAAGCCTACAATGAGCAGTTCTTC
D: .; J: TRBJ1-4; V: TRBV9; size: few; CDR3: CASSVIQGNEKLFF; DNA: TGTGCCAGCAGCGTAATACAGGGTAATGAAAAACTGTTTTTT
D: TRBD1; J: TRBJ1-2; V: TRBV2; size: few; CDR3: CASGQDLYGYTF; DNA: TGTGCCAGCGGACAGGACCTTTATGGCTACACCTTC
D: .; J: TRBJ2-7; V: TRBV29-1; size: .; CDR3: CSVLKQDTYEQYF; DNA: TGCAGCGTGCTAAAACAGGACACCTACGAGCAGTACTTC
D: TRBD2; J: TRBJ2-1; V: TRBV7-9; size: few; CDR3: CASNPSGGAYNEQFF; DNA: TGTGCCAGCAACCCCAGCGGGGGGGCCTACAATGAGCAGTTCTTC
D: .; J: TRBJ2-3; V: TRBV6-5; size: few; CDR3: CASSYVRTSTDTQYF; DNA: TGTGCCAGCAGTTACGTTCGGACTAGCACAGATACGCAGTATTTT
D: TRBD2; J: TRBJ2-5; V: TRBV14; size: .; CDR3: CASSQEVAGGETQYF; DNA: TGTGCCAGCAGCCAAGAGGTAGCGGGAGGGGAGACCCAGTACTTC
D: TRBD2; J: TRBJ2-3; V: TRBV4-1; size: few; CDR3: CASSQVGLAGNTDTQYF; DNA: TGCGCCAGCAGCCAAGTGGGACTAGCGGGAAACACAGATACGCAGTATTTT
D: .; J: TRBJ1-2; V: TRBV5-6; size: few; CDR3: CASSLAGDSNYGYTF; DNA: TGTGCCAGCAGCTTGGCCGGTGACAGTAACTATGGCTACACCTTC
D: TRBD1; J: TRBJ1-2; V: TRBV19; size: .; CDR3: CASTPRDRPYGYTF; DNA: TGTGCCAGTACCCCCCGGGACAGACCTTATGGCTACACCTTC
D: .; J: TRBJ1-5; V: TRBV19; size: few; CDR3: CASSIGETGNQPQHF; DNA: TGTGCCAGTAGTATTGGGGAGACAGGAAATCAGCCCCAGCATTTT
D: .; J: TRBJ2-7; V: TRBV10-3; size: few; CDR3: CAISEAGFPYEQYF; DNA: TGTGCCATCAGTGAGGCGGGGTTCCCCTACGAGCAGTACTTC
D: .; J: TRBJ2-7; V: TRBV6-6; size: few; CDR3: CASSYEGSGKYEQYF; DNA: TGTGCCAGCAGTTACGAAGGCTCAGGGAAGTACGAGCAGTACTTC
D: .; J: TRBJ2-2; V: TRBV5-1; size: few; CDR3: CASSLGGANTGELFF; DNA: TGCGCCAGCAGCTTGGGGGGGGCGAACACCGGGGAGCTGTTTTTT
D: TRBD1; J: TRBJ1-2; V: TRBV6-5; size: few; CDR3: CASSPRTGGYTF; DNA: TGTGCCAGCAGTCCAAGGACAGGAGGCTACACCTTC
D: .; J: TRBJ1-2; V: TRBV19; size: few; CDR3: CASSIAGYGYTF; DNA: TGTGCCAGTAGTATAGCCGGCTATGGCTACACCTTC